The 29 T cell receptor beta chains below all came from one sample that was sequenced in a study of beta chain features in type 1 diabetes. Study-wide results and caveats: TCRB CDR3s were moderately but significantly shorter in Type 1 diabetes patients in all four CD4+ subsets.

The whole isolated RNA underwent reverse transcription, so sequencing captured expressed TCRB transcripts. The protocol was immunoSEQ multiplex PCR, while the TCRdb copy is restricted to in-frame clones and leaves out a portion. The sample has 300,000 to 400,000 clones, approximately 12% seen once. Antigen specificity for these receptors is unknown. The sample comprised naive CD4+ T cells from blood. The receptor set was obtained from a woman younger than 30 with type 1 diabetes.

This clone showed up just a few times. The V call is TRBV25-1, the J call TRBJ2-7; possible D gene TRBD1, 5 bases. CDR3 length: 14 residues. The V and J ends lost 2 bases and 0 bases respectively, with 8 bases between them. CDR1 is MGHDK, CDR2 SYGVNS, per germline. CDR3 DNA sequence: TGTGCCAGCAGTGAAGCAGGGTTCTCCTACGAGCAGTACTTC. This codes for CASSEAGFSYEQYF.

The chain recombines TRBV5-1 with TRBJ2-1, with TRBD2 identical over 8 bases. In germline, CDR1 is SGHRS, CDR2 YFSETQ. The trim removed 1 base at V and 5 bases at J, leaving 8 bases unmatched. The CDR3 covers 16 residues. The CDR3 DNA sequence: TGCGCCAGCAGCTTGAGTCCGGGAGGGCCCGACAATGAGCAGTTCTTC. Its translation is CASSLSPGGPDNEQFF.

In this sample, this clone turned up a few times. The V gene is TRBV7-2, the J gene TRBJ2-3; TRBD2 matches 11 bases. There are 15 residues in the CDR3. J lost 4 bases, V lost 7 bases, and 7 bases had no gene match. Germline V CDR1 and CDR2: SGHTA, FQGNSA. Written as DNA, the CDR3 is TGTGCCAGCATCCCGGGACTAGCGGAGTCAGATACGCAGTATTTT. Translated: CASIPGLAESDTQYF. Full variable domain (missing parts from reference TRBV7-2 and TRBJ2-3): GAGVSQSPSNKVTEKGKDVELRCDPISGHTALYWYRQSLGQGLEFLIYFQGNSAPDKSGLPSDRFSAERTGGSVSTLTIQRTQQEDSAVYLCASIPGLAESDTQYFGPGTRLTVL.

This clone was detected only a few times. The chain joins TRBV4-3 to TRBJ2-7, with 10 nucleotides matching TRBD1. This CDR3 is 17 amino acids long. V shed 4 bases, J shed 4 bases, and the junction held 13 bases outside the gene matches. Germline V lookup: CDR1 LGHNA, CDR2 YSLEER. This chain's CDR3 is CASSPRGGQGCFYEQYV. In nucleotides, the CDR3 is TGCGCCAGCAGCCCACGGGGGGGACAGGGGTGCTTTTACGAGCAGTACGTC.

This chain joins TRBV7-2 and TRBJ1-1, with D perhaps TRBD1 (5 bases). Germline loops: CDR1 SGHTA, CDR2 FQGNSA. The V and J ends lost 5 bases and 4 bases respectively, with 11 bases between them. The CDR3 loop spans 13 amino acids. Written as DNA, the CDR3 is TGTGCCAGCAGCCTCAGGGTTGGCACTGAAGCTTTCTTT. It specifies CASSLRVGTEAFF. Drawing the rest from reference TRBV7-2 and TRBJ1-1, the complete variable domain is GAGVSQSPSNKVTEKGKDVELRCDPISGHTALYWYRQSLGQGLEFLIYFQGNSAPDKSGLPSDRFSAERTGGSVSTLTIQRTQQEDSAVYLCASSLRVGTEAFFGQGTRLTVV.

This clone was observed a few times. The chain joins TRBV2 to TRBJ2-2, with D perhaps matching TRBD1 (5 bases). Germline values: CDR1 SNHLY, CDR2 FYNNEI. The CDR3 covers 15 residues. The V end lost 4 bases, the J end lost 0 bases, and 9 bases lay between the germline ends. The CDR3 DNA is TGTGCCAGCAGTGGGACAAGCTCGAACACCGGGGAGCTGTTTTTT. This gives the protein CASSGTSSNTGELFF.

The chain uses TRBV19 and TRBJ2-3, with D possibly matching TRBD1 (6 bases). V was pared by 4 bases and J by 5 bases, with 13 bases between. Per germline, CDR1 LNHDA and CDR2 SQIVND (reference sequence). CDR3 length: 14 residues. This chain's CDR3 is CASSTHRARDTQYF. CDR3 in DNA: TGTGCCAGTAGTACCCACAGGGCGAGAGATACGCAGTATTTT.

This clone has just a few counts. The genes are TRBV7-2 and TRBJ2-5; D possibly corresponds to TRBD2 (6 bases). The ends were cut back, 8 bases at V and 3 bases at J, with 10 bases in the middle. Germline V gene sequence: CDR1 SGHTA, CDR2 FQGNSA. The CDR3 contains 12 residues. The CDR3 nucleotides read TGTGCCAGCGCACCGGGAGAAGAGACCCAGTACTTC. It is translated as CASAPGEETQYF.

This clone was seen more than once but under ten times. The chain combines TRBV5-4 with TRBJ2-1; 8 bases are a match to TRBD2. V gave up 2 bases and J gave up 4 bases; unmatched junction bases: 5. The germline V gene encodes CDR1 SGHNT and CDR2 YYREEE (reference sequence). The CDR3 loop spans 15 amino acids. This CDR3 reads CASSFVAGTYNEQFF. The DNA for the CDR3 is TGTGCCAGCAGCTTCGTAGCGGGAACATACAATGAGCAGTTCTTC. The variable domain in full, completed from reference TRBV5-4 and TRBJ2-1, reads ETGVTQSPTHLIKTRGQQVTLRCSSQSGHNTVSWYQQALGQGPQFIFQYYREEENGRGNFPPRFSGLQFPNYSSELNVNALELDDSALYLCASSFVAGTYNEQFFGPGTRLTVL.

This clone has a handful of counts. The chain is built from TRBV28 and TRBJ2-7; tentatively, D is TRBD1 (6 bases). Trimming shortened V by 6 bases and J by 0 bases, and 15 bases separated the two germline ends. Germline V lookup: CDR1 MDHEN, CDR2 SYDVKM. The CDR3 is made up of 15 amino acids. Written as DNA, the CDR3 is TGTGCCAGCAGACCCGGACAGCTGACCTCCTACGAGCAGTACGTC. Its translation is CASRPGQLTSYEQYV.

The CDR3 is CASSRGVTYNYGYTF. In DNA form, the CDR3 reads TGTGCCAGCAGCAGAGGAGTAACCTATAACTATGGCTACACCTTC. The chain links TRBV7-2 to TRBJ1-2; no reliable D call. From germline, CDR1 is SGHTA and CDR2 FQGNSA. The length of the CDR3 is 15 residues. V dropped 5 bases and J dropped 1 base, with 14 bases sitting between them.

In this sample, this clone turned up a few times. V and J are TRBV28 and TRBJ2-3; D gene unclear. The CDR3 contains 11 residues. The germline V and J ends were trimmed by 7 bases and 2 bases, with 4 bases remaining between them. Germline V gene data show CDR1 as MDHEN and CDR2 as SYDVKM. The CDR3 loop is CASKLTDTQYF. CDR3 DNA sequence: TGTGCCAGCAAACTCACAGATACGCAGTATTTT.

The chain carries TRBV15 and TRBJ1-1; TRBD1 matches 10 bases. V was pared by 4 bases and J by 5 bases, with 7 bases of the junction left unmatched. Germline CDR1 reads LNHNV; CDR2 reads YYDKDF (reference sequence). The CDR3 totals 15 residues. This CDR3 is CATSTDRGRGTEAFF. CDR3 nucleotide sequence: TGTGCCACCAGCACCGACAGGGGGCGCGGAACTGAAGCTTTCTTT.

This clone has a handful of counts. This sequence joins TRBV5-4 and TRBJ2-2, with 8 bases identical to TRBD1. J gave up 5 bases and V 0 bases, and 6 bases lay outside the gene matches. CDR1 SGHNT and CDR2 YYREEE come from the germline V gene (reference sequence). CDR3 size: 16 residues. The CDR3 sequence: CASSLGQGRNTGELFF. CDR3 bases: TGTGCCAGCAGCTTGGGACAGGGGAGGAATACCGGGGAGCTGTTTTTT.

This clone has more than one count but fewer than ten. CDR3 loop: CASGGGGTFYEQFF. CDR3 bases: TGTGCCAGCGGGGGGGGTGGAACCTTCTATGAGCAGTTCTTC. The gene calls are TRBV6-5 and TRBJ2-1; 7 bases fit TRBD2. The CDR3 spans 14 residues. Trimming took 8 bases from V and 8 from J; bases not matched to a gene: 12. Per germline, CDR1 MNHEY and CDR2 SVGAGI.

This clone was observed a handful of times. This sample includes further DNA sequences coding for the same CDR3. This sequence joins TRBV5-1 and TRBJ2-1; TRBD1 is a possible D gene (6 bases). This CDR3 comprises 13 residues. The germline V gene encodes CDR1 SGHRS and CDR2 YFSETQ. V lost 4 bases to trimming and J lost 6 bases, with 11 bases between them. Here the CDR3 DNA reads TGCGCCAGCAGCGGAACAGGGCTCAATGAGCAGTTCTTC. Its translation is CASSGTGLNEQFF.

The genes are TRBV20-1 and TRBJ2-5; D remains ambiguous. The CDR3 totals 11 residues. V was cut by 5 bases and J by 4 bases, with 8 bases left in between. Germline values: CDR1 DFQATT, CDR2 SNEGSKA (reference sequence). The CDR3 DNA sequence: TGCAGTGCTTCGGTCCCAGAGACCCAGTACTTC. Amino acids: CSASVPETQYF.

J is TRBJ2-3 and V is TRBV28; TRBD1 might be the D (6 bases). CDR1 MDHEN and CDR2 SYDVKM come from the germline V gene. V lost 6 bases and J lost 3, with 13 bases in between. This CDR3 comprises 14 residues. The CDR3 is CASRKGDWTDTQYF. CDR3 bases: TGTGCCAGCAGGAAGGGGGATTGGACAGATACGCAGTATTTT.

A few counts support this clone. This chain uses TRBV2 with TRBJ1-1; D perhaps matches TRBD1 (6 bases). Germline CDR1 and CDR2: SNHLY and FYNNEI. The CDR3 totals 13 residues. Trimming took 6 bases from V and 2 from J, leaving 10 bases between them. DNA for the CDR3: TGTGCCAGCAGCGGGGACACTAACACTGAAGCTTTCTTT. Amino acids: CASSGDTNTEAFF.

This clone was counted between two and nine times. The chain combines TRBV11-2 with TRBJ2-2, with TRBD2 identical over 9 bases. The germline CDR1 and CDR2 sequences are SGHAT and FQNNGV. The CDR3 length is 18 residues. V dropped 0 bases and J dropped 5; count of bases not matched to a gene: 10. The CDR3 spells CASSLDYSIAGVTGELFF. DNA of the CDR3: TGTGCCAGCAGCTTAGATTACTCCATAGCGGGAGTTACCGGGGAGCTGTTTTTT.

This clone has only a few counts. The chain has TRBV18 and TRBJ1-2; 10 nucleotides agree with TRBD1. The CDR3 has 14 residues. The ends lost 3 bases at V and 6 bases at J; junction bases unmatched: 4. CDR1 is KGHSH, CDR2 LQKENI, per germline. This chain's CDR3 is CASSPEDRGHGYTF. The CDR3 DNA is TGTGCCAGCTCACCTGAAGACAGGGGGCATGGCTACACCTTC.

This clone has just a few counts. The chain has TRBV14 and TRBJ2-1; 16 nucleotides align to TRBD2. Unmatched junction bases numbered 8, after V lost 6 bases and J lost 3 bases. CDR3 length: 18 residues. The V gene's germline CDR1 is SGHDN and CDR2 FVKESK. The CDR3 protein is CASSSGTSGRALYNEQFF. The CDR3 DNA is TGTGCCAGCAGTTCCGGGACTAGCGGGAGGGCCCTCTACAATGAGCAGTTCTTC.

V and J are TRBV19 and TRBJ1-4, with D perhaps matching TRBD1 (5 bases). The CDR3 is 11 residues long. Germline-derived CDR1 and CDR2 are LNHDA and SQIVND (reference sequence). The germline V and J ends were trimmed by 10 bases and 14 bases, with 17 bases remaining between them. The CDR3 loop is CATATQTVLFF. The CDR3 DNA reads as TGTGCCACCGCAACCCAGACAGTGCTGTTTTTT.

In DNA form, the CDR3 reads TGTGCCAGCAGCCCTTGGTTAGGGACTCACCACACCGGGGAGCTGTTTTTT. Translation: CASSPWLGTHHTGELFF. The chain has TRBV9 and TRBJ2-2, with TRBD2 as a possible D gene (6 bases). With 4 bases removed from V and 3 bases from J, the gap between germline ends came to 19 bases. The germline gives CDR1 SGDLS, CDR2 YYNGEE. The CDR3 extends over 17 amino acids.

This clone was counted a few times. In DNA, the CDR3 is TGTGCCAGCAGCTTAGTCGTGGCCACCGGGGAGCTGTTTTTT. It yields the protein CASSLVVATGELFF. The V call is TRBV7-9, the J call TRBJ2-2; no clear D gene. This CDR3 region has 14 residues. Per germline, CDR1 SEHNR and CDR2 FQNEAQ (reference sequence). Trimming removed 1 base at V and 4 bases at J, with 7 bases between.

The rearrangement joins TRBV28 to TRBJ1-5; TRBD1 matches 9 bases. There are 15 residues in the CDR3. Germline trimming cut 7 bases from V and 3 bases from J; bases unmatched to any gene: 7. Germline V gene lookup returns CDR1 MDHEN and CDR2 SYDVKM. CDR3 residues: CASTPGQGDNQPQHF. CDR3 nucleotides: TGTGCCAGCACCCCGGGACAGGGCGACAATCAGCCCCAGCATTTT.

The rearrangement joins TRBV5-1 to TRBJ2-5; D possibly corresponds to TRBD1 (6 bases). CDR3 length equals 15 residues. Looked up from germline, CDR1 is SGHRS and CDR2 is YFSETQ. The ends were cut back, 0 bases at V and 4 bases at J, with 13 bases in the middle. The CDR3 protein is CASSLDGGRGETQYF. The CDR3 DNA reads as TGCGCCAGCAGCTTGGACGGTGGCAGGGGAGAGACCCAGTACTTC.

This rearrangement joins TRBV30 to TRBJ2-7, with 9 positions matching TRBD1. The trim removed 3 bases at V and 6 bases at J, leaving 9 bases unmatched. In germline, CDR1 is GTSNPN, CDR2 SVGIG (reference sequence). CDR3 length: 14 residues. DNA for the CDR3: TGTGCCTGGAGCGTAGGGGGACAGGGTACCGAGCAGTACTTC. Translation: CAWSVGGQGTEQYF.

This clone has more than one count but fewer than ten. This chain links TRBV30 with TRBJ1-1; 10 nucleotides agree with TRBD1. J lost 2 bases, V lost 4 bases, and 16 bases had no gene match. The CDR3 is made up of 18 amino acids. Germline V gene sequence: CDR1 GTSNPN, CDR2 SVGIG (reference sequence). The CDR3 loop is CAWKSRQGQGSGNTEAFF. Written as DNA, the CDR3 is TGTGCCTGGAAATCTAGGCAGGGACAGGGGTCGGGTAACACTGAAGCTTTCTTT.